The rows below give T cell receptor beta chains drawn from one sample of a study of blood T cell repertoires in COVID-19. Profiled with immunoSEQ multiplex PCR; TCRdb holds only in-frame clones, not every one. The sample has 150,000 or so clones; 87% are singletons. The specimen was PBMCs or T cells enriched from blood (not recorded which). These receptors all come from a woman aged 40 to 50 who had been exposed to COVID-19. Both conserved end residues are part of each CDR3. Each record gives: J gene, D gene, V gene, clone size, CDR3 DNA, CDR3 protein. A D gene is named only where the DNA matches it firmly. The size entry is marked missing in some rows and otherwise reads once, few, many or a size class.

j_call: TRBJ1-2; d_call: TRBD1; v_call: TRBV27; clone_size: once; cdr3_nt: TGTGCCAGCAGCCACTCCGGGACAGGGCTCGGCTACACCTTC; cdr3_aa: CASSHSGTGLGYTF
j_call: TRBJ2-3; d_call: .; v_call: TRBV19; clone_size: .; cdr3_nt: TGTGCCAGTAGTATTCGGTCTGGCGGAGGGACAGCAGATACGCAGTATTTT; cdr3_aa: CASSIRSGGGTADTQYF
j_call: TRBJ2-1; d_call: TRBD2; v_call: TRBV4-3; clone_size: .; cdr3_nt: TGCGCCAGCAGCCAAGAAGCTAGCGGGACTTACAATGAGCAGTTCTTC; cdr3_aa: CASSQEASGTYNEQFF
j_call: TRBJ1-6; d_call: .; v_call: TRBV27; clone_size: .; cdr3_nt: TGTGCCAGCCAAACGGGGGGCCGACTCCATTCACCCCTCCACTTT; cdr3_aa: CASQTGGRLHSPLHF
j_call: TRBJ2-5; d_call: TRBD1; v_call: TRBV19; clone_size: few; cdr3_nt: TGTGCCAGTAGTATACGGACAGGGTCGAGTACGGAGACCCAGTACTTC; cdr3_aa: CASSIRTGSSTETQYF
j_call: TRBJ1-1; d_call: .; v_call: TRBV5-1; clone_size: .; cdr3_nt: TGCGCCAGCAGCTTGCGAGCAATCAAGTTAAACACTGAAGCTTTCTTT; cdr3_aa: CASSLRAIKLNTEAFF
j_call: TRBJ2-1; d_call: TRBD2; v_call: TRBV10-1; clone_size: once; cdr3_nt: TGCGCCAGCAGTAAGACTAGCGGGGGAGCGGGGAATGAGCAGTTCTTC; cdr3_aa: CASSKTSGGAGNEQFF
j_call: TRBJ2-1; d_call: TRBD2; v_call: TRBV5-4; clone_size: .; cdr3_nt: TGTGCCAGCAGCTTGGAGAAGGGGACTAGCGTGACCTACAATGAGCAGTTCTTC; cdr3_aa: CASSLEKGTSVTYNEQFF
j_call: TRBJ2-7; d_call: .; v_call: TRBV10-2; clone_size: .; cdr3_nt: TGCGCCAGCAGTGAGTCGGGGGCTAGGGAGCAGTACTTC; cdr3_aa: CASSESGAREQYF
j_call: TRBJ2-1; d_call: TRBD2; v_call: TRBV4-1; clone_size: .; cdr3_nt: TGCGCCAGCAGCCGAGCTGGACTAGCGGGGTTCGATGAGCAGTTCTTC; cdr3_aa: CASSRAGLAGFDEQFF
j_call: TRBJ2-5; d_call: TRBD1; v_call: TRBV5-6; clone_size: .; cdr3_nt: TGTGCCAGCAGCTTGGAGACGACAGGGGGCGAGACCCAGTACTTC; cdr3_aa: CASSLETTGGETQYF
j_call: TRBJ2-2; d_call: .; v_call: TRBV9; clone_size: .; cdr3_nt: TGTGCCAGCAGCCCTAACACCGGGGAGCTGTTTTTT; cdr3_aa: CASSPNTGELFF
j_call: TRBJ2-7; d_call: TRBD2; v_call: TRBV7-2; clone_size: few; cdr3_nt: TGTGCCAGCAGCTTCGGCGGGAGTACCGACGAGCAGTACTTC; cdr3_aa: CASSFGGSTDEQYF
j_call: TRBJ2-7; d_call: .; v_call: TRBV27; clone_size: .; cdr3_nt: TGTGCCAGCCGCGGGACTGAAGACTACGAGCAGTACTTC; cdr3_aa: CASRGTEDYEQYF
j_call: TRBJ2-7; d_call: TRBD1; v_call: TRBV14; clone_size: .; cdr3_nt: TGTGCCAGCAGCCTAGGGACAGGGGGGTTCTACGAGCAGTACTTC; cdr3_aa: CASSLGTGGFYEQYF
j_call: TRBJ1-1; d_call: TRBD1; v_call: TRBV9; clone_size: .; cdr3_nt: TGTGCCAGCAGCGTAGGATCGGACAGGGTTTCTGAAGCTTTCTTT; cdr3_aa: CASSVGSDRVSEAFF
j_call: TRBJ2-7; d_call: .; v_call: TRBV5-1; clone_size: few; cdr3_nt: TGCGCCAGCACTCCTGCCGCAGCCTACGAGCAGTACTTC; cdr3_aa: CASTPAAAYEQYF
j_call: TRBJ1-6; d_call: TRBD1; v_call: TRBV18; clone_size: .; cdr3_nt: TGTGCCAGCTCACAACAGGGGAGGCTCAATTCACCCCTCCACTTT; cdr3_aa: CASSQQGRLNSPLHF
j_call: TRBJ1-1; d_call: .; v_call: TRBV14; clone_size: .; cdr3_nt: TGTGCCAGCAGCCAACAGGGATTGAACACTGAAGCTTTCTTT; cdr3_aa: CASSQQGLNTEAFF
j_call: TRBJ2-7; d_call: TRBD1; v_call: TRBV18; clone_size: .; cdr3_nt: TGTGCCAGCTCACCACCGGGGACAGGGGTCGGCTACGAGCAGTACTTC; cdr3_aa: CASSPPGTGVGYEQYF
j_call: TRBJ2-1; d_call: .; v_call: TRBV27; clone_size: .; cdr3_nt: TGTGCCAGCAGTTCCCCGATAAATTCAGGGATTGAGCAGTTCTTC; cdr3_aa: CASSSPINSGIEQFF
j_call: TRBJ2-7; d_call: .; v_call: TRBV27; clone_size: .; cdr3_nt: TGTGCCAGCAGTTTAGGGGGCAGGAGATCCTACGAGCAGTACTTC; cdr3_aa: CASSLGGRRSYEQYF
j_call: TRBJ1-5; d_call: .; v_call: TRBV19; clone_size: .; cdr3_nt: TGTGCCAGTAGTATCGGAATAGACCGACAGAAAACCCAGCCCCAGCATTTT; cdr3_aa: CASSIGIDRQKTQPQHF
j_call: TRBJ2-1; d_call: .; v_call: TRBV7-6; clone_size: .; cdr3_nt: TGTGCCAGCAGCTTGGAAGGGACTCCCAATGAGCAGTTCTTC; cdr3_aa: CASSLEGTPNEQFF
j_call: TRBJ2-1; d_call: TRBD2; v_call: TRBV2; clone_size: .; cdr3_nt: TGTGCCAGCAGTGTCGGAGCGGGAGGTTACAATGAGCAGTTCTTC; cdr3_aa: CASSVGAGGYNEQFF
j_call: TRBJ2-2; d_call: TRBD2; v_call: TRBV28; clone_size: .; cdr3_nt: TGTGCCAGCTATAGACCTAGCGGGAAGGCCGGGGAGCTGTTTTTT; cdr3_aa: CASYRPSGKAGELFF
j_call: TRBJ1-5; d_call: TRBD1; v_call: TRBV28; clone_size: .; cdr3_nt: TGTGCCACCAGAGACAGGGCGGGACAGCCCCAGCATTTT; cdr3_aa: CATRDRAGQPQHF
j_call: TRBJ1-4; d_call: .; v_call: TRBV4-1; clone_size: .; cdr3_nt: TGCGCCAGCAGCGATCCTGGGACGGAGGGGGAAAAACTGTTTTTT; cdr3_aa: CASSDPGTEGEKLFF
j_call: TRBJ1-5; d_call: .; v_call: TRBV4-1; clone_size: .; cdr3_nt: TGCGCCAGCAGCCCTTCTCCCAATCAGCCCCAGCATTTT; cdr3_aa: CASSPSPNQPQHF
j_call: TRBJ1-6; d_call: .; v_call: TRBV7-9; clone_size: .; cdr3_nt: TGTGCCAGCAGCCCCCCACCCGGGGATTCACCCCTCCACTTT; cdr3_aa: CASSPPPGDSPLHF
j_call: TRBJ2-7; d_call: TRBD1; v_call: TRBV6-5; clone_size: .; cdr3_nt: TGTGCCAGCAGCCAAGGGACAGGGGCCTACGAGCAGTACTTC; cdr3_aa: CASSQGTGAYEQYF
j_call: TRBJ2-1; d_call: TRBD2; v_call: TRBV7-2; clone_size: .; cdr3_nt: TGTGCCAGCAGCCGACCCCTAGCGGATGAGCAGTTCTTC; cdr3_aa: CASSRPLADEQFF
j_call: TRBJ2-3; d_call: TRBD1; v_call: TRBV27; clone_size: .; cdr3_nt: TGTGCCAGCAGTTTATCTCGGGACAGGGGCGAGTATTTT; cdr3_aa: CASSLSRDRGEYF
j_call: TRBJ1-4; d_call: .; v_call: TRBV5-6; clone_size: .; cdr3_nt: TGTGCCAGCAGCGCCTCCGGGACACGGCGAAGTTCAACTAATGAAAAACTGTTTTTT; cdr3_aa: CASSASGTRRSSTNEKLFF
j_call: TRBJ2-3; d_call: TRBD1; v_call: TRBV9; clone_size: .; cdr3_nt: TGTGCATCCGGGACAGGGTCAGATACGCAGTATTTT; cdr3_aa: CASGTGSDTQYF
j_call: TRBJ2-5; d_call: .; v_call: TRBV10-3; clone_size: .; cdr3_nt: TGTGCCATCAGTTCAAATATGAGGGCAGGACAAGAGACCCAGTACTTC; cdr3_aa: CAISSNMRAGQETQYF
j_call: TRBJ1-1; d_call: TRBD1; v_call: TRBV2; clone_size: .; cdr3_nt: TGTGCCAGCAGCTCGACAGGGGGCGTCGGCACTGAAGCTTTCTTT; cdr3_aa: CASSSTGGVGTEAFF
j_call: TRBJ2-2; d_call: TRBD2; v_call: TRBV4-3; clone_size: few; cdr3_nt: TGCGCCAGCAGCCAAGAAAGTAGTCCCCCGCGGGAGGGGTACACCGGGGAGCTGTTTTTT; cdr3_aa: CASSQESSPPREGYTGELFF
j_call: TRBJ1-4; d_call: TRBD1; v_call: TRBV19; clone_size: .; cdr3_nt: TGTGCCAGTAGAGACAGGGGGAAGTCTAATGAAAAACTGTTTTTT; cdr3_aa: CASRDRGKSNEKLFF
j_call: TRBJ1-1; d_call: .; v_call: TRBV4-1; clone_size: .; cdr3_nt: TGCGCCAGCAGCCAAGATAATGCTGGGAGGGGCACTGAAGCTTTCTTT; cdr3_aa: CASSQDNAGRGTEAFF
j_call: TRBJ1-3; d_call: TRBD1; v_call: TRBV7-8; clone_size: .; cdr3_nt: TGTGCCAGCAGCTTAGTCGGGACAGGGACGGGAAACACCATATATTTT; cdr3_aa: CASSLVGTGTGNTIYF
j_call: TRBJ1-2; d_call: .; v_call: TRBV27; clone_size: .; cdr3_nt: TGTGCCAGCAGACTTATGGGCCAAGGTGGCGGCTACACCTTC; cdr3_aa: CASRLMGQGGGYTF
j_call: TRBJ2-1; d_call: TRBD2; v_call: TRBV27; clone_size: .; cdr3_nt: TGTGCCAGCAGTTCCACTAGCGGATTCTACAATGAGCAGTTCTTC; cdr3_aa: CASSSTSGFYNEQFF
j_call: TRBJ1-2; d_call: TRBD1; v_call: TRBV6-5; clone_size: .; cdr3_nt: TGTGCCAGCAGAGGAACCAGGGGGCATCATGGCTACACCTTC; cdr3_aa: CASRGTRGHHGYTF
j_call: TRBJ1-1; d_call: .; v_call: TRBV28; clone_size: .; cdr3_nt: TGTGCCAGCAGCCCCAACAGGGCTGTAACTGAAGCTTTCTTT; cdr3_aa: CASSPNRAVTEAFF
j_call: TRBJ1-4; d_call: .; v_call: TRBV21-1; clone_size: .; cdr3_nt: TGTGCCAGCAACGGACAGGGAAATGAAAAACTGTTTTTT; cdr3_aa: CASNGQGNEKLFF
j_call: TRBJ1-1; d_call: TRBD1; v_call: TRBV7-7; clone_size: .; cdr3_nt: TGTGCCAGCAGCCAATTCCGGGACAGGGGAGAGAACACTGAAGCTTTCTTT; cdr3_aa: CASSQFRDRGENTEAFF
j_call: TRBJ1-1; d_call: .; v_call: TRBV2; clone_size: .; cdr3_nt: TGTGCCAGCACCTTACAGGGGAACACTGAAGCTTTCTTT; cdr3_aa: CASTLQGNTEAFF
j_call: TRBJ2-7; d_call: TRBD1; v_call: TRBV9; clone_size: .; cdr3_nt: TGTGCCAGCAGCGTAGGAATGGGGACAGGGGCCTACGAGCAGTACTTC; cdr3_aa: CASSVGMGTGAYEQYF
j_call: TRBJ2-1; d_call: TRBD2; v_call: TRBV11-3; clone_size: .; cdr3_nt: TGTGCCAGCAGCTTAGTAAGCGGGGGTCACAATGAGCAGTTCTTC; cdr3_aa: CASSLVSGGHNEQFF
j_call: TRBJ1-1; d_call: TRBD1; v_call: TRBV10-2; clone_size: .; cdr3_nt: TGCGCCAGCACCCCGGAGCGGCGACAGGGGGCTTTCTTT; cdr3_aa: CASTPERRQGAFF
j_call: TRBJ1-5; d_call: TRBD1; v_call: TRBV28; clone_size: .; cdr3_nt: TGTGCCAGCAGTTTCCGGGACAGGGGTTGGCAGCCCCAGCATTTT; cdr3_aa: CASSFRDRGWQPQHF
j_call: TRBJ2-7; d_call: TRBD1; v_call: TRBV5-1; clone_size: .; cdr3_nt: TGCGCCAGCTCCACGGCACAGGGGGCGGGTGAGCAGTACTTC; cdr3_aa: CASSTAQGAGEQYF
j_call: TRBJ2-7; d_call: .; v_call: TRBV27; clone_size: .; cdr3_nt: TGTGCCAGCAGTTTGTCGGGACTCCTCACCTACGAGCAGTACTTC; cdr3_aa: CASSLSGLLTYEQYF
j_call: TRBJ1-1; d_call: .; v_call: TRBV6-1; clone_size: .; cdr3_nt: TGTGCCAGCAGTGAATCTTGGAACACTGAAGCTTTCTTT; cdr3_aa: CASSESWNTEAFF